Below are 11 T cell receptor beta chains sequenced from a single sample in a study of blood T cell repertoires in COVID-19. Here immunoSEQ multiplex PCR was the method, and the copy in TCRdb shows in-frame clones only, minus some. The data contain 150,000 to 200,000 clones, more than 70% of them singletons. Sequenced: peripheral blood. The source of these receptors is a man between 50 and 59 years old who had recovered from COVID-19.

The gene calls are TRBV25-1 and TRBJ2-3; D perhaps matches TRBD2 (7 bases). This CDR3 has 16 amino acids. V dropped 5 bases and J dropped 1 base, with 16 bases sitting between them. Germline CDR1 and CDR2: MGHDK and SYGVNS. The CDR3 DNA reads TGTGCCAGCAGTCCACAGGGACGGGGGGGCACAGATACGCAGTATTTT. Translating gives CASSPQGRGGTDTQYF.

The chain recombines TRBV7-9 with TRBJ1-1; D possibly corresponds to TRBD1 (5 bases). The V and J ends lost 2 bases and 1 base respectively, with 5 bases between them. Per germline, CDR1 SEHNR and CDR2 FQNEAQ (reference sequence). This CDR3 is 13 amino acids long. CDR3 in amino acids: CASSLQGNTEAFF. Written as DNA, the CDR3 is TGTGCCAGCAGCTTACAGGGGAACACTGAAGCTTTCTTT.

The chain joins TRBV7-6 to TRBJ2-3; a weak D match, TRBD2 (6 bases). This CDR3 has 16 amino acids. Germline V CDR1 and CDR2: SGHVS, FNYEAQ. V lost 0 bases and J lost 8, with 18 bases in between. The DNA for the CDR3 is TGTGCCAGCAGCTTAGCGGGCGGGACGAGCCGAGGTACGCAGTATTTT. This encodes CASSLAGGTSRGTQYF. The full variable domain, rest sourced from reference TRBV7-6 and TRBJ2-3, is GAGVSQSPRYKVTKRGQDVALRCDPISGHVSLYWYRQALGQGPEFLTYFNYEAQQDKSGLPNDRFSAERPEGSISTLTIQRTEQRDSAMYRCASSLAGGTSRGTQYFGPGTRLTVL.

The V gene is TRBV30, the J gene TRBJ1-6; D gene unclear. V dropped 2 bases and J dropped 3 bases, with 11 bases sitting between them. The CDR3 is 15 amino acids. Germline assignment: CDR1 GTSNPN and CDR2 SVGIG (reference sequence). The CDR3 sequence is CAWSPTRSYNSPLHF. CDR3 coding DNA: TGTGCCTGGAGTCCCACACGGAGCTATAATTCACCCCTCCACTTT.

The V call is TRBV5-4, the J call TRBJ1-2; TRBD1 aligns across 8 bases. Germline V gives CDR1 SGHNT, CDR2 YYREEE (reference sequence). The CDR3 sequence is 15 residues long. V dropped 4 bases and J dropped 8; count of bases not matched to a gene: 13. The CDR3, as DNA: TGTGCCAGCAGCAACAAGAAGACAGGGGATGGAGGCTACACCTTC. Translated, it gives CASSNKKTGDGGYTF.

V gene TRBV5-4 combines with J gene TRBJ2-3, with D possibly being TRBD2 (6 bases). Germline V CDR1 and CDR2: SGHNT, YYREEE (reference sequence). The CDR3 is 15 amino acids. Trimming removed 0 bases from V and 4 bases from J, with 12 bases in between. The CDR3 DNA reads as TGTGCCAGCAGCTTGGGTTACGGGAGCGCAGATACGCAGTATTTT. It encodes CASSLGYGSADTQYF.

The chain employs TRBV9 and TRBJ1-5; a possible D gene is TRBD1 (5 bases). This CDR3 region has 15 residues. Germline V lookup: CDR1 SGDLS, CDR2 YYNGEE. Deletions cut 4 bases from V and 4 bases from J, with 15 bases between. The CDR3 reads CASSTGSGGNQPQHF. In DNA, the CDR3 is TGTGCCAGCAGCACCGGGTCGGGGGGAAATCAGCCCCAGCATTTT.

J is TRBJ1-1 and V is TRBV2; D ambiguous. Trimming removed 2 bases from V and 1 base from J, with 17 bases in between. CDR3 length equals 17 residues. Looked up from germline, CDR1 is SNHLY and CDR2 is FYNNEI. The CDR3 is CASSEITASEGNTEAFF. The CDR3 nucleotides read TGTGCCAGCAGTGAAATAACAGCCTCAGAGGGGAACACTGAAGCTTTCTTT.

The genes are TRBV7-2 and TRBJ2-7, with D maybe TRBD1 (5 bases). V lost 5 bases and J lost 0, with 20 bases in between. The CDR3 length is 17 residues. Germline-derived CDR1 and CDR2 are SGHTA and FQGNSA. The CDR3 loop is CASSPRTGVRSSYEQYF. The CDR3, as DNA: TGTGCCAGCAGCCCTAGAACAGGTGTGCGTTCCTCCTACGAGCAGTACTTC.

This clone was seen only once. J is TRBJ1-1 and V is TRBV28; 8 nucleotides agree with TRBD1. The CDR3 spans 17 residues. V gave up 4 bases and J gave up 1 base; unmatched junction bases: 11. From germline, CDR1 is MDHEN and CDR2 SYDVKM. DNA of the CDR3: TGTGCCAGCAGTTCGCCAATATGGGACAGGCCGAACACTGAAGCTTTCTTT. Its protein product is CASSSPIWDRPNTEAFF.

The chain combines TRBV6-2 or TRBV6-3 with TRBJ1-1; 8 positions match TRBD1. Per germline, CDR1 MNHEY and CDR2 SVGEGT. The ends lost 2 bases at V and 6 bases at J; junction bases unmatched: 5. The CDR3 consists of 14 residues. CDR3 DNA sequence: TGTGCCAGCAGTTACAGGACAGGGAGGTCTGAAGCTTTCTTT. Translating it yields CASSYRTGRSEAFF.